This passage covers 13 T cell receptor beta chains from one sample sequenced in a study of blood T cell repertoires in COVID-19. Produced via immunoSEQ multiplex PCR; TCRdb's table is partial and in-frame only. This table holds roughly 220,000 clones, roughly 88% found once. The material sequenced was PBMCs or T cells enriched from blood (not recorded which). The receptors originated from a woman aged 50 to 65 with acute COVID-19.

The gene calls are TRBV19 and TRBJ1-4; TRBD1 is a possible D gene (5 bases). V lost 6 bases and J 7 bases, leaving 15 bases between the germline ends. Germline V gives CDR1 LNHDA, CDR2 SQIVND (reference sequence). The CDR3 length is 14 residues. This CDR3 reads CASRGGALREKLFF. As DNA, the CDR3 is TGTGCCAGTAGGGGAGGGGCTTTGCGTGAAAAACTGTTTTTT.

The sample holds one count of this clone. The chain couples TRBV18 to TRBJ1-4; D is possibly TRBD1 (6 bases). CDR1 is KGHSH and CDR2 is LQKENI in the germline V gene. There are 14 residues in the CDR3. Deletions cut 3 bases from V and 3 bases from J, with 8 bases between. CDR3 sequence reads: CASSPGGPNEKLFF. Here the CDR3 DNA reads TGTGCCAGCTCACCGGGGGGGCCTAATGAAAAACTGTTTTTT.

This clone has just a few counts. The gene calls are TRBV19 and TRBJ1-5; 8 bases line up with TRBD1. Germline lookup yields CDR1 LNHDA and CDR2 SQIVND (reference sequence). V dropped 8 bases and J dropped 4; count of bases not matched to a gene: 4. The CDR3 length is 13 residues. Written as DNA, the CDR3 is TGTGCCAGTCTGGACAGGGATAATCAGCCCCAGCATTTT. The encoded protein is CASLDRDNQPQHF.

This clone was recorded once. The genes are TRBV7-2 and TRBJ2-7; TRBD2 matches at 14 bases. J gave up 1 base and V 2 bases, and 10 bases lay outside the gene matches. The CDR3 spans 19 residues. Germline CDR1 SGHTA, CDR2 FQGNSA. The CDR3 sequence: CASSLPGLAGVQRSYEQYF. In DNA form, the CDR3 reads TGTGCCAGCAGCTTACCGGGACTAGCGGGAGTCCAGAGGTCCTACGAGCAGTACTTC.

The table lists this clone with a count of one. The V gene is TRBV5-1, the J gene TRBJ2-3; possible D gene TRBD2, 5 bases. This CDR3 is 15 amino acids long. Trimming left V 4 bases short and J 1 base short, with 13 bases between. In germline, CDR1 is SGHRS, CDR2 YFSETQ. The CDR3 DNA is TGCGCCAGCAGCGCTAGGACTGGAGGCACAGATACGCAGTATTTT. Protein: CASSARTGGTDTQYF.

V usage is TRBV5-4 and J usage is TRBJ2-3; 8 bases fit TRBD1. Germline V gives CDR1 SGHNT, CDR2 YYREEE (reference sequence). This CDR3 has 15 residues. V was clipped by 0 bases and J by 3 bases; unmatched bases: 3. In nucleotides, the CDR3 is TGTGCCAGCAGCTTGGGCAGGGGGCTAACAGATACGCAGTATTTT. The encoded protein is CASSLGRGLTDTQYF.

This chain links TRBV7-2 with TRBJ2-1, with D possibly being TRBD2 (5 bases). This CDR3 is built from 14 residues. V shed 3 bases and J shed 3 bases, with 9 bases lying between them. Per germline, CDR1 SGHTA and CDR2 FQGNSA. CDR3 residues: CASSFSGYYNEQFF. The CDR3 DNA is TGTGCCAGCAGCTTCAGCGGATACTACAATGAGCAGTTCTTC.

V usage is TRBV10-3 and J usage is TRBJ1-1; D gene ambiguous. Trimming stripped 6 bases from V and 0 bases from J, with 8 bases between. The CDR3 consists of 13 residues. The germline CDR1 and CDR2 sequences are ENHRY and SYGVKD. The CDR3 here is CAISHTVNTEAFF. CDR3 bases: TGTGCCATCAGCCACACAGTGAACACTGAAGCTTTCTTT.

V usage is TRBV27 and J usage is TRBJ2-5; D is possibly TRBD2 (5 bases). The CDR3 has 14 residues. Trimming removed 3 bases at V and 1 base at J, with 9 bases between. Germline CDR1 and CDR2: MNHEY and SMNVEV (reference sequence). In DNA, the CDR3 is TGTGCCAGCAGTTTTGCGGGTATCCAAGAGACCCAGTACTTC. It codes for CASSFAGIQETQYF.

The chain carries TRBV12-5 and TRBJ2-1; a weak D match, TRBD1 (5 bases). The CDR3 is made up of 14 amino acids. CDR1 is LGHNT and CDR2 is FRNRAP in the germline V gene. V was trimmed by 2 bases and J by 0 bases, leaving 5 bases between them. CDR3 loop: CASGLTGSYNEQFF. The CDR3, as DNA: TGTGCTAGTGGTTTGACAGGCTCCTACAATGAGCAGTTCTTC.

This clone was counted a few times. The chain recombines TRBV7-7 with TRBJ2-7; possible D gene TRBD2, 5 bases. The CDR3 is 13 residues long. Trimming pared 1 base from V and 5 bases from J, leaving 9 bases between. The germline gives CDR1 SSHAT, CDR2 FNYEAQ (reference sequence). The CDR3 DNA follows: TGTGCCAGCAGCTTAGGGGAGAACCACGAGCAGTACTTC. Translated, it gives CASSLGENHEQYF. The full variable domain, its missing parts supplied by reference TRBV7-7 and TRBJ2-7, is GAGVSQSPRYKVTKRGQDVTLRCDPISSHATLYWYQQALGQGPEFLTYFNYEAQPDKSGLPSDRFSAERPEGSISTLTIQRTEQRDSAMYRCASSLGENHEQYFGPGTRLTVT.

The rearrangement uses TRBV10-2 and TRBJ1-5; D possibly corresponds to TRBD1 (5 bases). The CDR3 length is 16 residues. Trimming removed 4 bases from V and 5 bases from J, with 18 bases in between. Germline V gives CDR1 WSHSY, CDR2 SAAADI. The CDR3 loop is CASSVLAAGKDQPQHF. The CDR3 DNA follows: TGCGCCAGCAGTGTGTTAGCGGCAGGGAAGGATCAGCCCCAGCATTTT.

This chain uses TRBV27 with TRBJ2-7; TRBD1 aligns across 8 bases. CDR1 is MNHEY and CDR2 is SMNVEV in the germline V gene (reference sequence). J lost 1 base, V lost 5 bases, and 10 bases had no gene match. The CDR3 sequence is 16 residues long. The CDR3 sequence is CASSIKPGQASYEQYF. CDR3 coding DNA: TGTGCCAGCAGTATTAAGCCGGGACAGGCATCCTACGAGCAGTACTTC.